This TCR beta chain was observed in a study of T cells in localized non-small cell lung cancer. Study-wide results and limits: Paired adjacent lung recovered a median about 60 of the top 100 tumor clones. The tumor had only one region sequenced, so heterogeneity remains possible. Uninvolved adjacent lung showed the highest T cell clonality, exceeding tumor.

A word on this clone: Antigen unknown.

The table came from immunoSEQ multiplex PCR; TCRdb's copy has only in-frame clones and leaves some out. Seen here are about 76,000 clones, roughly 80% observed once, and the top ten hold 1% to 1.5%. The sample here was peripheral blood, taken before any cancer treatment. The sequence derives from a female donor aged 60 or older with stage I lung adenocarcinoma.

As DNA, the CDR3 is TGTGCCAGCAGCGTCTCGTGGGGGCAGTATGAGCAGTTCTTC. Translating gives CASSVSWGQYEQFF. The rearrangement links TRBV9 to TRBJ2-1, with a possible D match to TRBD1 (6 bases). The CDR3 length is 14 residues. From germline, CDR1 is SGDLS and CDR2 YYNGEE. V gave up 2 bases and J gave up 8 bases, with 14 bases separating them.